This T cell receptor beta chain emerged from a study of cytomegalovirus exposure and HLA in healthy donors. CDR3 length: 13 residues. The germline V gene encodes CDR1 SGDLS and CDR2 YYNGEE. V dropped 0 bases and J dropped 8; count of bases not matched to a gene: 4. PCR was performed using 60 Vbeta and 13 Jbeta primers. Original methodology: Roughly 10 million shared chains were among the roughly 80 million unique TCR beta chains that a later analysis counted. Repertoires were generated with immunoSEQ multiplex PCR, while TCRdb's copy carries only in-frame clones and drops some. The V and J calls and clone size are taken from that table; D and trimming were inferred from the DNA. The table for this sample gives around 110,000 clones.

The rearrangement joins TRBV9 to TRBJ1-1; 7 nucleotides match TRBD1. Sequencing was done on a sample of PBMCs. The clonotype originates from a middle-aged man in good health and CMV-seropositive. CDR3 in amino acids: CASSVDPGQEAFF. The CDR3 DNA reads TGTGCCAGCAGCGTAGATCCGGGACAGGAAGCTTTCTTT.